This is a list of T cell receptor beta chains from one sample in a study of control samples from healthy donors and cancer patients. TCRdb's copy holds only in-frame clones and misses some; the assay was immunoSEQ multiplex PCR. The table records roughly 400,000 clones, approximately 90% of them present only once. Material: PBMCs. The receptor set was obtained from a middle-aged man with head and neck cancer. Each CDR3 is given with its conserved first and last residue. Fields, in order: J gene, V gene, clone size, D gene, CDR3 protein, CDR3 DNA. The D gene is left open where the match is weak. Only part of the rows carry a size: once, few, many, or a class if the clone is expanded.

>TRBJ2-7|TRBV30|.|.
CAQGTEVKQYF
TGTGCTCAAGGGACCGAGGTTAAGCAGTACTTC
>TRBJ2-5|TRBV3-1/TRBV3-2|.|TRBD2
CASSLTGLAGQTQYF
TGTGCCAGCAGCCTAACGGGACTAGCGGGGCAGACCCAGTACTTC
>TRBJ2-1|TRBV28|once|TRBD2
CASSRGLAQNNEQFF
TGTGCCAGCAGTCGGGGACTAGCACAAAACAATGAGCAGTTCTTC
>TRBJ1-2|TRBV4-3|.|.
CASSQDGKGNYGYTF
TGCGCCAGCAGCCAAGATGGGAAGGGGAACTATGGCTACACCTTC
>TRBJ1-4|TRBV29-1|.|.
CSVAGTESTNEKLFF
TGCAGCGTTGCCGGGACGGAAAGCACTAATGAAAAACTGTTTTTT
>TRBJ1-2|TRBV28|.|.
CASGLTEETKVYGYTF
TGTGCCAGCGGCCTAACCGAGGAGACCAAGGTCTATGGCTACACCTTC
>TRBJ2-2|TRBV2|.|TRBD2
CARRMGLAENTGELFF
TGTGCCAGGCGTATGGGACTAGCGGAGAACACCGGGGAGCTGTTTTTT
>TRBJ1-5|TRBV28|.|.
CASSYRNQPQHF
TGTGCCAGCAGTTACAGGAATCAGCCCCAGCATTTT
>TRBJ2-5|TRBV18|.|.
CASSPPQALRTQYF
TGTGCCAGCTCACCACCCCAGGCCTTGCGGACCCAGTACTTC
>TRBJ2-3|TRBV30|.|TRBD2
CAWTGREAPTTDTQYF
TGTGCCTGGACTGGGCGGGAGGCCCCCACCACAGATACGCAGTATTTT
>TRBJ2-5|TRBV28|.|TRBD1
CASSTRQGQETQYF
TGTGCCAGCAGTACCCGACAGGGGCAAGAGACCCAGTACTTC
>TRBJ1-1|TRBV5-8|.|.
CASSNLFGEWMNTEAFF
TGTGCCAGCAGCAACCTTTTTGGGGAATGGATGAACACTGAAGCTTTCTTT
>TRBJ2-1|TRBV28|.|TRBD1
CASSATGQRRYNEQFF
TGTGCCAGCAGTGCCACGGGACAGAGGCGATACAATGAGCAGTTCTTC
>TRBJ1-2|TRBV20-1|.|.
CSASGANYGYTF
TGCAGTGCTAGTGGGGCGAACTATGGCTACACCTTC
>TRBJ2-1|TRBV27|.|TRBD2
CASSLAAGPYNEQFF
TGTGCCAGCAGTTTAGCAGCGGGACCTTACAATGAGCAGTTCTTC
>TRBJ2-3|TRBV7-9|few|TRBD2
CASSPKAGKADTQYF
TGTGCCAGCAGCCCCAAAGCGGGAAAAGCAGATACGCAGTATTTT
>TRBJ2-7|TRBV27|.|.
CATRRPTSYEQYF
TGTGCCACCAGAAGACCGACCTCCTACGAGCAGTACTTC
>TRBJ1-4|TRBV4-1|.|TRBD1
CASSQDRDSREKLFF
TGCGCCAGCAGCCAAGATCGGGACAGCCGGGAAAAACTGTTTTTT
>TRBJ2-6|TRBV3-1/TRBV3-2|.|.
CASSLRVGQSSGANVLTF
TGTGCCAGCAGCCTAAGGGTAGGACAGAGCTCTGGGGCCAACGTCCTGACTTTC
>TRBJ1-1|TRBV7-2|.|TRBD1
CASSTGFGTEAFF
TGTGCCAGTTCGACAGGGTTCGGGACTGAAGCTTTCTTT
>TRBJ2-7|TRBV3-1/TRBV3-2|.|TRBD1
CASSQGLSAGGRNEQYF
TGTGCCAGCAGCCAAGGGTTGTCGGCAGGGGGTCGGAACGAGCAGTACTTC
>TRBJ2-5|TRBV4-1|.|.
CASSQAGHGGETQYF
TGCGCCAGCAGCCAAGCAGGCCATGGGGGAGAGACCCAGTACTTC
>TRBJ1-1|TRBV5-1|.|TRBD1
CASSLGTGKTEAFF
TGCGCCAGCAGCCTCGGGACAGGGAAGACTGAAGCTTTCTTT
>TRBJ2-1|TRBV6-7|.|.
CASSYEAWSYNEQFF
TGTGCCAGCAGTTACGAGGCCTGGTCCTACAATGAGCAGTTCTTC
>TRBJ2-7|TRBV7-6|.|TRBD1
CASSFVPGQGSIIYEQYF
TGTGCCAGCAGCTTCGTCCCGGGACAGGGGTCGATAATCTACGAGCAGTACTTC
>TRBJ2-1|TRBV6-4|.|.
CASSPQGRRSYNEQFF
TGTGCCAGCAGCCCCCAGGGCAGGCGTTCCTACAATGAGCAGTTCTTC
>TRBJ2-1|TRBV6-2/TRBV6-3|.|TRBD1
CASSYSVTGWAEQFF
TGTGCCAGCAGTTACTCGGTGACAGGGTGGGCTGAGCAGTTCTTC
>TRBJ2-1|TRBV28|.|.
CASRSPTTRNEQFF
TGTGCCAGCAGATCACCCACCACTCGTAATGAGCAGTTCTTC
>TRBJ2-5|TRBV7-8|.|TRBD1
CASSFLDRGHWETQYF
TGTGCCAGCAGCTTTTTGGACAGGGGGCATTGGGAGACCCAGTACTTC
>TRBJ1-1|TRBV19|.|TRBD1
CASSIGPGQPTPEAFF
TGTGCCAGTAGTATAGGCCCGGGACAGCCTACACCGGAAGCTTTCTTT
>TRBJ1-1|TRBV30|.|.
CAWSARQLEAFF
TGTGCCTGGAGCGCAAGACAGCTTGAAGCTTTCTTT
>TRBJ2-7|TRBV28|.|TRBD2
CASSLRTSGNYEQYF
TGTGCCAGCAGTTTAAGGACTAGCGGGAACTACGAGCAGTACTTC
>TRBJ2-1|TRBV28|few|TRBD1
CASSWGDRVNEQFF
TGTGCCAGCAGTTGGGGGGACAGGGTCAATGAGCAGTTCTTC
>TRBJ2-2|TRBV10-1|.|TRBD2
CASSEEGIAGGSGELFF
TGCGCCAGCAGTGAGGAGGGCATAGCGGGAGGGTCCGGGGAGCTGTTTTTT
>TRBJ2-3|TRBV10-3|.|.
CAISDRGPILADTQYF
TGTGCCATCAGTGATCGGGGACCAATACTTGCAGATACGCAGTATTTT